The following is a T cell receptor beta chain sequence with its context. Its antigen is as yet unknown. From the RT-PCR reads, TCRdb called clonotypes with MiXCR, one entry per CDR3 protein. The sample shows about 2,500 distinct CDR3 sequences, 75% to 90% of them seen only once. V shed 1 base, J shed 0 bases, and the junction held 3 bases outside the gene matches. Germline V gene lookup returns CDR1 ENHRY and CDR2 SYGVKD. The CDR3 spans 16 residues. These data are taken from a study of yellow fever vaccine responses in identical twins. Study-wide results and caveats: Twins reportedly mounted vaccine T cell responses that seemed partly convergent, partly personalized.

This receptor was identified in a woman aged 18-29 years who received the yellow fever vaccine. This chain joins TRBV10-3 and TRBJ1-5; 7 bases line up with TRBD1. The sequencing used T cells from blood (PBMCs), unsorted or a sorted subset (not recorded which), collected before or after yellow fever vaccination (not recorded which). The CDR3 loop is CAISEFGTDSNQPQHF. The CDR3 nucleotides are TGTGCCATCAGTGAGTTCGGGACAGATAGCAATCAGCCCCAGCATTTT.